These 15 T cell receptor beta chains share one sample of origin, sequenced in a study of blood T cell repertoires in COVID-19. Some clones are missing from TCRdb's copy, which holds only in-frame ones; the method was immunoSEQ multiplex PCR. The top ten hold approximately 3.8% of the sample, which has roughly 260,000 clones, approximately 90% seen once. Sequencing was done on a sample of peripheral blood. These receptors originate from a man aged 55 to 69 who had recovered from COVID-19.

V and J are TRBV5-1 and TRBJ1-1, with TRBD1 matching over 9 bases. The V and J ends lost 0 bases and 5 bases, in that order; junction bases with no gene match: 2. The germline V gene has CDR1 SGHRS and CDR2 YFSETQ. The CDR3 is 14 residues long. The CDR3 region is CASSLVTGGTEAFF. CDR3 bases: TGCGCCAGCAGCTTGGTGACAGGGGGAACTGAAGCTTTCTTT.

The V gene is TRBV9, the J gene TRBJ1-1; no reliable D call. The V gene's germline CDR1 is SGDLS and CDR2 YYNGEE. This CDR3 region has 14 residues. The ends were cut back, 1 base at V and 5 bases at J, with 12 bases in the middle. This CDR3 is CASSVYHRETEAFF. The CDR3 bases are TGTGCCAGCAGCGTATATCACCGCGAGACTGAAGCTTTCTTT.

CDR3 nucleotide sequence: TGTGCCAGCAGCCCCCGGACAGAGAGCTCCTACGAGCAGTACTTC. This translates into CASSPRTESSYEQYF. This chain links TRBV7-2 with TRBJ2-7; possibly TRBD1 for D (6 bases). The V gene lost 5 bases and the J gene lost 0 bases, with 14 bases spanning the gap. This CDR3 comprises 15 residues. Germline loops: CDR1 SGHTA, CDR2 FQGNSA.

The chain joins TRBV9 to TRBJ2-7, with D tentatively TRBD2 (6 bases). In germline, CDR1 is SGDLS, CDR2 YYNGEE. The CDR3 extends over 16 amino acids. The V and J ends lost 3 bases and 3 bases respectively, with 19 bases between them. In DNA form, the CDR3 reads TGTGCCAGCAGCGCGGGGGTAAGGACTAATTTCTACGAGCAGTACTTC. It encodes CASSAGVRTNFYEQYF.

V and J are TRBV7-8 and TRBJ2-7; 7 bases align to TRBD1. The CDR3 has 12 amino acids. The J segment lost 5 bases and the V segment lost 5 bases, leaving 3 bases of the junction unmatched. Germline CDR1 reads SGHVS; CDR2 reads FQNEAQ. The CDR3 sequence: CASSIGTDEQYF. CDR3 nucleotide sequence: TGTGCCAGCAGCATCGGGACAGACGAGCAGTACTTC.

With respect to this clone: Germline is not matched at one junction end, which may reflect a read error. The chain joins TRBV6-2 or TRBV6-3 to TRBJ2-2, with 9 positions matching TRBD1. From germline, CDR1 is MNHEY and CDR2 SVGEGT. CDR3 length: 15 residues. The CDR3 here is CASSYSRQGAGELFF. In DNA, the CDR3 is TGTGCCAGCAGCTACTCGCGACAGGGGGCCGGGGAGCTGTTTTTT.

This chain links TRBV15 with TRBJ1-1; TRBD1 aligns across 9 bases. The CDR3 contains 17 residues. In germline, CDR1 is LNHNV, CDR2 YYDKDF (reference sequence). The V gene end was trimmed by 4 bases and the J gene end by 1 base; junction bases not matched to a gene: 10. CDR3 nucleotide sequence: TGTGCCACCAGCACGCCGGGACAGGGATATGAGAACACTGAAGCTTTCTTT. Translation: CATSTPGQGYENTEAFF.

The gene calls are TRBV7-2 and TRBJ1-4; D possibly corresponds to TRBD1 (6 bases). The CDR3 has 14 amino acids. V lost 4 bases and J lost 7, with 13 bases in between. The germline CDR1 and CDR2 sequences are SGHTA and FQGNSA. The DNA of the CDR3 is TGTGCCAGCAGCTCACAGGGTGTTGGTGAAAAACTGTTTTTT. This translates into CASSSQGVGEKLFF. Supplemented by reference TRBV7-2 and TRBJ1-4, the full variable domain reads GAGVSQSPSNKVTEKGKDVELRCDPISGHTALYWYRQSLGQGLEFLIYFQGNSAPDKSGLPSDRFSAERTGGSVSTLTIQRTQQEDSAVYLCASSSQGVGEKLFFGSGTQLSVL.

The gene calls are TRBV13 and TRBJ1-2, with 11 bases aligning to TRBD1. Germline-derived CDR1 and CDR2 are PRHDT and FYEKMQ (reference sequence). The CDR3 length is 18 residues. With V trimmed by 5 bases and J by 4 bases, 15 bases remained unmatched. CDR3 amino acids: CASSGPGGQGETIYGYTF. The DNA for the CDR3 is TGTGCCAGCAGCGGCCCCGGGGGACAGGGGGAAACAATCTATGGCTACACCTTC.

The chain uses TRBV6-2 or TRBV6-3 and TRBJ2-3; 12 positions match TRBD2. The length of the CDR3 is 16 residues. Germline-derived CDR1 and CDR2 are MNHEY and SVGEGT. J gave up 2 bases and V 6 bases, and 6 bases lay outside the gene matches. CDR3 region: CASSPGLAGITDTQYF. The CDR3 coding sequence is TGTGCCAGCAGCCCTGGACTAGCGGGGATCACAGATACGCAGTATTTT.

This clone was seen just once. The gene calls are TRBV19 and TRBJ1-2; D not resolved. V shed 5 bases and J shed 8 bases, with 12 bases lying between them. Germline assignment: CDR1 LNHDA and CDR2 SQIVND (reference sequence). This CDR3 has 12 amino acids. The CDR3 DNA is TGTGCCAGTAGTGTACTTACCGGGGGCTACACCTTC. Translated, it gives CASSVLTGGYTF.

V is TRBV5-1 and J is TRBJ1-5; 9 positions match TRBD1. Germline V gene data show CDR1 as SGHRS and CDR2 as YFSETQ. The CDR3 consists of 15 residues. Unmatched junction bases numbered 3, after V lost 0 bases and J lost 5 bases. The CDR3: CASSLEGQGYQPQHF. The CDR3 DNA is TGCGCCAGCAGCTTGGAGGGACAGGGATATCAGCCCCAGCATTTT.

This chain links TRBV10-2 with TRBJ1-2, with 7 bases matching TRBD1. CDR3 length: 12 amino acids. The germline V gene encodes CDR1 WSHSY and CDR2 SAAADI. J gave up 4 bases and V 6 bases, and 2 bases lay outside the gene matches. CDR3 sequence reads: CASRRDSYGYTF. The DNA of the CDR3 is TGCGCCAGCAGGAGGGACAGCTATGGCTACACCTTC.

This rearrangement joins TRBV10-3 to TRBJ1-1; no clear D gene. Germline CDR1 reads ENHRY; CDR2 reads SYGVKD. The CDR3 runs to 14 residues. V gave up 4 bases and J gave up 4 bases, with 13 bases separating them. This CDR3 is CAISVQSTGTEAFF. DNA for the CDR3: TGTGCCATCAGTGTGCAGTCGACGGGCACTGAAGCTTTCTTT.

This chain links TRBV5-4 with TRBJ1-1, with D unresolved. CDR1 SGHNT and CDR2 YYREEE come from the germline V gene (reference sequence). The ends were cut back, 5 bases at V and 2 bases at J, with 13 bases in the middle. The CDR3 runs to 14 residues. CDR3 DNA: TGTGCCAGCAGAATAGACGGGAAAAACACTGAAGCTTTCTTT. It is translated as CASRIDGKNTEAFF.